This TCR beta chain was sequenced during a study of blood T cell repertoires in COVID-19 (dated by TCRdb to the early 2020s). Regarding the research as a whole: Collaborator samples came from the United States, Italy and Spain and covered acute and convalescent phases of COVID-19. The sample metadata nearly always contained a de-identified subject ID, COVID-19 status, age in years and sex. Deeply sampled blood TCRbeta repertoires from subjects exposed to, actively infected with, or recovered from COVID-19 were included in the dataset. The material from the prospective study consisted of cDNA or gDNA derived from T cells, B-cell-depleted T cells, or PBMCs. Where HLA class I and class II types were available, the types were taken from metadata supplied by the sample provider, not from assay-based typing. The repertoires were released in a freely available public database meant as a resource for research on the immune response to SARS-CoV-2. The samples were drawn from the first 160 participants of the ongoing ImmuneRACE study and from under 1,500 subjects provided by 6 global collaborators. Here is what the overall study found, with its caveats: Clinical and demographic metadata were provided uncurated, with the amount varying by source and participant.

The immunoSEQ Assay, a bias-controlled multiplex PCR, was used to amplify TCRbeta CDR3 regions from genomic DNA. Processing in the source paper ran as follows. The number of nucleated cells in each sample was estimated by amplification of reference gene primers within the assay. To quantify the absolute abundance of each unique TCRbeta CDR3 rearrangement, sequence reads were collapsed and filtered. For each sample, productive Simpson clonality was calculated as the square root of Simpson's diversity index across productive rearrangements. Imported from immuneACCESS, the table was reduced by TCRdb to in-frame sequences with V and J called. These copies leave out some clones; in studies compared against another copy, an unresolved V gene accounts for under half, and the cause of the remainder is not known. That table furnishes V, J and clone size, whereas the DNA furnished D and trimming. Recorded for this sample are 230,000 or so clones; approximately 80% of them occurred a single time. The ten largest clones take up approximately 2.4% of the sample.

As regards this clone: Its antigen is currently not known. Base-call qualities are not available, and no considerably larger clone is one nucleotide away.

Trimming costs V 6 bases and J 8 bases, and their ends lie 8 bases apart. Counted from cysteine to phenylalanine, this CDR3 has 11 amino acids. Only the CDR3 DNA stays, 33 bases, in frame from base 1. CDR1 and CDR2 (MNHEY, SVGAGI) derive from the germline V gene. Another Seattle source contributed samples from volunteer blood donors who had recovered from COVID-19. Whole blood was collected in K2EDTA tubes by collaborating institutions according to the institutions' own protocols. For TCRbeta analysis, collaborator samples were shipped as frozen whole blood, as isolated PBMCs, or as DNA extracted from either sample type.

The sequence links TRBV6-5 to TRBJ1-3; TRBD1 is a weak D gene call, 5 bases matching. The material sequenced was peripheral blood. The TCR comes from a man aged 40-49 years who had recovered from COVID-19. The CDR3 corresponds to CASRKGYTIYF. The DNA sequence reads TGTGCCAGCAGGAAGGGGTACACCATATATTTT.